This entry lists 4 T cell receptor beta chains sequenced from one sample in a study of blood T cell repertoires in COVID-19 (dated by TCRdb to 2019 to 2021). Library construction relied on the immunoSEQ multiplex PCR assay. Held by TCRdb, this immuneACCESS table contains in-frame sequences only and omits some clones. Under half of the omission traces to an unresolved V gene where checked; the cause of the rest is unknown. This sample has some 300,000 clones in its table, and about 88% of those were observed once. The ten most abundant clones make up under 2.5% of the sample. Sequencing was carried out using PBMCs or T cells enriched from blood (not recorded which). These receptors were obtained from a woman aged 55-75 years in a cohort exposed to, infected with or recovered from COVID-19 (not recorded which).

The genes are TRBV4-1 and TRBJ2-5; maybe TRBD1 (6 bases). This CDR3 comprises 16 residues. The V end lost 1 base, the J end lost 2 bases, and 14 bases lay between the germline ends. Looked up from germline, CDR1 is MGHRA and CDR2 is YSYEKL. CDR3 in amino acids: CASSQVRQGGQETQYF. The CDR3 bases are TGCGCCAGCAGCCAAGTTCGTCAAGGGGGTCAAGAGACCCAGTACTTC.

V is TRBV4-3 and J is TRBJ2-3, with 11 bases lining up with TRBD1. Germline CDR1 reads LGHNA; CDR2 reads YSLEER. With V trimmed by 1 base and J by 7 bases, 13 bases remained unmatched. CDR3 length equals 18 residues. The CDR3, as DNA: TGCGCCAGCAGCCAAGTTGCCTATACCGGGACAGGGGGGCATACGCAGTATTTT. This gives the protein CASSQVAYTGTGGHTQYF.

The V and J genes are TRBV4-1 and TRBJ1-4; TRBD1 matches 7 bases. The ends lost 0 bases at V and 6 bases at J; junction bases unmatched: 7. CDR1 and CDR2 from the germline V gene are MGHRA and YSYEKL. The CDR3 contains 16 residues. The CDR3 DNA is TGCGCCAGCAGCCAAGATCCCGGACAGGCATATGAAAAACTGTTTTTT. Translation: CASSQDPGQAYEKLFF.

V is TRBV11-1 and J is TRBJ2-5, with unresolved D. Per germline, CDR1 SGHAT and CDR2 FQDESV (reference sequence). This CDR3 has 12 amino acids. V lost 4 bases, J lost 5 bases, and 8 bases lay in between. In DNA, the CDR3 is TGTGCCAGCAGCTCCAACAGTGAGACCCAGTACTTC. It encodes CASSSNSETQYF.